Shown below are 26 T cell receptor beta chains from a single sample sequenced in a study of cytomegalovirus exposure and HLA in healthy donors. PCR amplification relied on 60 Vbeta primers (plus 13 Jbeta primers). TCRdb's table, derived via immunoSEQ multiplex PCR, lists solely in-frame clones and lacks some. Of 70,000 to 95,000 clones in the sample, over 65% were seen once. Input material: PBMCs. The receptor set was obtained from a man aged 50 to 59 in good health and CMV-seronegative.

The V and J genes are TRBV6-5 and TRBJ1-1; D not resolved. Trimming took 6 bases from V and 0 from J, leaving 11 bases between them. The CDR3 sequence is 14 residues long. CDR1 is MNHEY and CDR2 is SVGAGI in the germline V gene. The CDR3 nucleotides are TGTGCCAGCAGAAAAAATCAGGTGAACACTGAAGCTTTCTTT. As protein: CASRKNQVNTEAFF.

This chain links TRBV11-2 with TRBJ2-5; 14 bases match TRBD2. The J call could be wrong; TRBJ2-7 is a better fit for the DNA end. The CDR3 totals 17 residues. The V gene's germline CDR1 is SGHAT and CDR2 FQNNGV. CDR3 protein: CASSLGRLAGGRDEQYF. The CDR3, as DNA: TGTGCCAGCAGCTTAGGGAGACTAGCGGGGGGGCGGGACGAGCAGTACTTC.

The chain employs TRBV18 and TRBJ1-5, with a possible D match to TRBD1 (6 bases). Trimming left V 3 bases short and J 5 bases short, with 11 bases between. This CDR3 region has 14 residues. CDR1 is KGHSH and CDR2 is LQKENI in the germline V gene. The CDR3 is CASSPKGQDQPQHF. For the CDR3, the DNA is TGTGCCAGCTCACCTAAGGGACAAGATCAGCCCCAGCATTTT.

V gene TRBV4-3 combines with J gene TRBJ1-6, with TRBD1 identical over 12 bases. Germline V lookup: CDR1 LGHNA, CDR2 YSLEER. CDR3 length: 16 amino acids. V was clipped by 0 bases and J by 10 bases; unmatched bases: 4. CDR3 DNA: TGCGCCAGCAGCCAAGATACCGGGACAGGGGGCTCACCCCTCCACTTT. It is translated as CASSQDTGTGGSPLHF.

The chain uses TRBV30 and TRBJ2-7; a possible D gene is TRBD1 (5 bases). This CDR3 is 14 amino acids long. Between the trimmed V and J ends, which lost 5 bases and 1 base, there was a span of 15 bases. Germline-derived CDR1 and CDR2 are GTSNPN and SVGIG (reference sequence). In nucleotides, the CDR3 is TGTGCCTGGGCCCAGGACACCGGATCCTACGAGCAGTACTTC. Amino acid sequence: CAWAQDTGSYEQYF.

The chain carries TRBV5-5 and TRBJ1-1; D remains unclear. V lost 0 bases and J lost 1, with 7 bases in between. The germline V gene encodes CDR1 SGHKS and CDR2 YYEKEE (reference sequence). CDR3 length: 14 amino acids. The CDR3 reads CASSLEPGNTEAFF. The CDR3 DNA reads TGTGCCAGCAGCTTGGAGCCCGGGAACACTGAAGCTTTCTTT.

V usage is TRBV2 and J usage is TRBJ2-3; a possible D gene is TRBD1 (5 bases). The ends were cut back, 7 bases at V and 0 bases at J, with 23 bases in the middle. The CDR3 contains 18 residues. The germline CDR1 and CDR2 sequences are SNHLY and FYNNEI. As DNA, the CDR3 is TGTGCCAGCAAGCTTGGACAATTCTCAGCCGGGAGCACAGATACGCAGTATTTT. Protein: CASKLGQFSAGSTDTQYF.

This clone has only one observation. The chain recombines TRBV19 with TRBJ1-3; D gene uncertain. V gave up 7 bases and J gave up 0 bases, with 13 bases separating them. This CDR3 has 15 residues. Germline V gene lookup returns CDR1 LNHDA and CDR2 SQIVND (reference sequence). CDR3: CASKKESSSGNTIYF. In DNA, the CDR3 is TGTGCCAGTAAAAAGGAGAGTAGCTCTGGAAACACCATATATTTT.

The CDR3 DNA is TGTGCCAGCAGCTCCGCGGCCCGGGACAGGGGGTACGAGCAGTACTTC. As protein: CASSSAARDRGYEQYF. The chain combines TRBV7-9 with TRBJ2-7, with 11 nucleotides matching TRBD1. With 4 bases clipped from V and 4 bases from J, the junction kept 9 bases outside the gene matches. The CDR3 extends over 16 amino acids. CDR1 and CDR2 (germline): SEHNR, FQNEAQ (reference sequence).

This CDR3 reads CASSSKGNRGSGYTF. CDR3 sequence (DNA): TGTGCCAGCAGTTCGAAGGGGAACAGGGGGTCTGGCTACACCTTC. The chain joins TRBV6-6 to TRBJ1-2; 8 bases fit TRBD1. The germline V gene has CDR1 MNHNY and CDR2 SVGAGI (reference sequence). This CDR3 region has 15 residues. The ends lost 4 bases at V and 7 bases at J; junction bases unmatched: 11.

This clone has only one observation. CDR3 loop: CASSISGGALETQYF. In DNA, the CDR3 is TGTGCCAGCAGCATTAGCGGGGGGGCTCTAGAGACCCAGTACTTC. The rearrangement links TRBV7-2 to TRBJ2-5; 11 bases line up with TRBD2. J gave up 4 bases and V 5 bases, and 6 bases lay outside the gene matches. Germline values: CDR1 SGHTA, CDR2 FQGNSA. This CDR3 has 15 amino acids. The full variable domain, completed using reference TRBV7-2 and TRBJ2-5, is GAGVSQSPSNKVTEKGKDVELRCDPISGHTALYWYRQSLGQGLEFLIYFQGNSAPDKSGLPSDRFSAERTGGSVSTLTIQRTQQEDSAVYLCASSISGGALETQYFGPGTRLLVL.

The chain has TRBV6-5 and TRBJ1-2; D gene uncertain. Germline V gene data show CDR1 as MNHEY and CDR2 as SVGAGI. With 2 bases removed from V and 7 bases from J, the gap between germline ends came to 11 bases. This CDR3 region has 13 residues. The CDR3: CASSYKERAGYTF. The CDR3 DNA follows: TGTGCCAGCAGTTACAAAGAGAGAGCTGGCTACACCTTC.

The chain couples TRBV7-2 to TRBJ2-7, with D perhaps matching TRBD2 (7 bases). The V end lost 3 bases, the J end lost 2 bases, and 20 bases lay between the germline ends. This CDR3 has 17 amino acids. Germline V gene data show CDR1 as SGHTA and CDR2 as FQGNSA. CDR3 nucleotides: TGTGCCAGCAGCTTCGGAGGGGGAGGCGGGGGTGCCTACGAGCAGTACTTC. Translating gives CASSFGGGGGGAYEQYF.

This chain connects TRBV28 to TRBJ1-6; tentatively, D is TRBD1 (6 bases). V lost 2 bases and J lost 6, with 11 bases in between. Per germline, CDR1 MDHEN and CDR2 SYDVKM. The CDR3 consists of 15 residues. The CDR3 protein is CASSLGGVINSPLHF. The CDR3 coding sequence is TGTGCCAGCAGTTTAGGGGGCGTAATTAATTCACCCCTCCACTTT. The entire variable domain, with the rest obtained from reference TRBV28 and TRBJ1-6, is as follows: DVKVTQSSRYLVKRTGEKVFLECVQDMDHENMFWYRQDPGLGLRLIYFSYDVKMKEKGDIPEGYSVSREKKERFSLILESASTNQTSMYLCASSLGGVINSPLHFGNGTRLTVT.

V usage is TRBV7-2 and J usage is TRBJ2-5, with 10 bases fitting TRBD2. Germline CDR1 SGHTA, CDR2 FQGNSA. V shed 4 bases, J shed 1 base, and the junction held 3 bases outside the gene matches. This CDR3 contains 15 residues. CDR3 loop: CASSSSGGFQETQYF. CDR3 DNA sequence: TGTGCCAGCAGCTCTAGCGGGGGCTTCCAAGAGACCCAGTACTTC.

The chain has TRBV2 and TRBJ2-7, with a tentative D call TRBD1 (6 bases). Germline V lookup: CDR1 SNHLY, CDR2 FYNNEI. V lost 7 bases and J 4 bases, leaving 17 bases between the germline ends. CDR3 length equals 14 residues. The CDR3 here is CASINRVKGYEQYF. The CDR3 coding sequence is TGTGCCAGCATAAACAGGGTTAAAGGGTACGAGCAGTACTTC.

This chain links TRBV5-3 with TRBJ1-2; D is ambiguous. TRBV5-3 is an ORF, with its function uncertain. The CDR3 covers 18 residues. V lost 0 bases to trimming and J lost 4 bases, with 22 bases between them. The DNA of the CDR3 is TGTGCCAGAAGCTTGGTACAGTGGGTCGGGGAATGGGTCTATGGCTACACCTTC. Its translation: CARSLVQWVGEWVYGYTF.

V and J are TRBV11-2 and TRBJ2-2; 12 bases line up with TRBD1. The CDR3 length is 15 residues. CDR1 SGHAT and CDR2 FQNNGV come from the germline V gene. V shed 5 bases, J shed 3 bases, and the junction held 1 base outside the gene matches. CDR3 residues: CASSRDRGHTGELFF. In nucleotides, the CDR3 is TGTGCCAGCAGCAGGGACAGGGGGCACACCGGGGAGCTGTTTTTT. The whole variable domain, filled in from reference TRBV11-2 and TRBJ2-2, reads EAGVAQSPRYKIIEKRQSVAFWCNPISGHATLYWYQQILGQGPKLLIQFQNNGVVDDSQLPKDRFSAERLKGVDSTLKIQPAKLEDSAVYLCASSRDRGHTGELFFGEGSRLTVL.

Only a few counts were recorded for this clone. V and J are TRBV18 and TRBJ1-2; D is undetermined. V was clipped by 0 bases and J by 3 bases, with 14 bases between them. CDR1 is KGHSH and CDR2 is LQKENI in the germline V gene. This CDR3 is built from 16 residues. The CDR3 protein is CASSPPRSERDYGYTF. As DNA, the CDR3 is TGTGCCAGCTCACCACCGCGATCAGAGAGGGACTATGGCTACACCTTC. The full variable domain, with the rest looked up from reference TRBV18 and TRBJ1-2, is NAGVMQNPRHLVRRRGQEARLRCSPMKGHSHVYWYRQLPEEGLKFMVYLQKENIIDESGMPKERFSAEFPKEGPSILRIQQVVRGDSAAYFCASSPPRSERDYGYTFGSGTRLTVV.

The V gene is TRBV6-6, the J gene TRBJ1-3; TRBD1 agrees at 7 bases. This CDR3 is 14 amino acids long. V was clipped by 7 bases and J by 8 bases; unmatched bases: 11. From germline, CDR1 is MNHNY and CDR2 SVGAGI (reference sequence). CDR3 in DNA: TGTGCCAGCACACCGGACAGGATGGTTTACACCATATATTTT. It encodes CASTPDRMVYTIYF.

The rearrangement joins TRBV5-4 to TRBJ2-3; perhaps TRBD2 as D (6 bases). CDR3 size: 15 residues. Germline V gene sequence: CDR1 SGHNT, CDR2 YYREEE (reference sequence). Trimming removed 0 bases from V and 4 bases from J, with 12 bases in between. CDR3 sequence: CASSLVGSGADTQYF. For the CDR3, the DNA is TGTGCCAGCAGCTTGGTTGGTAGCGGTGCAGATACGCAGTATTTT.

The V and J genes are TRBV10-3 and TRBJ2-2, with D possibly TRBD2 on 6 matching bases. CDR3 size: 18 residues. CDR1 and CDR2 from the germline V gene are ENHRY and SYGVKD. V was cut by 6 bases and J by 0 bases, with 20 bases left in between. The CDR3 protein is CAISAVDLTGANTGELFF. Here the CDR3 DNA reads TGTGCCATCAGCGCGGTCGACTTGACGGGGGCGAACACCGGGGAGCTGTTTTTT.

This chain joins TRBV2 and TRBJ1-4, with a weak D call TRBD1 (5 bases). The CDR3 runs to 15 residues. Germline loops: CDR1 SNHLY, CDR2 FYNNEI. V was clipped by 6 bases and J by 3 bases, with 14 bases between them. CDR3 sequence reads: CASRPIGAPNEKLFF. The CDR3 DNA reads as TGTGCCAGCAGACCCATAGGGGCACCTAATGAAAAACTGTTTTTT.

As regards this clone: This same CDR3 is encoded by further DNA sequences in the sample. The chain employs TRBV4-2 and TRBJ2-3, with D perhaps matching TRBD1 (6 bases). Germline V gene sequence: CDR1 LGHNA, CDR2 YNFKEQ. The CDR3 has 15 amino acids. Trimming took off 6 bases at V and 4 bases at J, with 17 bases between the two ends. The CDR3 protein is CASSQRGSGADTQYF. In nucleotides, the CDR3 is TGTGCCAGCAGTCAGCGCGGGTCAGGGGCAGATACGCAGTATTTT.

V and J are TRBV27 and TRBJ2-5; D might be TRBD2 (6 bases). The CDR3 sequence is 14 residues long. V shed 5 bases and J shed 1 base, with 11 bases lying between them. Looked up from germline, CDR1 is MNHEY and CDR2 is SMNVEV (reference sequence). The CDR3 region is CASSDPGVQETQYF. For the CDR3, the DNA is TGTGCCAGCAGTGATCCGGGGGTCCAAGAGACCCAGTACTTC.

This clone appeared a few times. The V call is TRBV2, the J call TRBJ1-4; 7 positions agree with TRBD1. The V gene's germline CDR1 is SNHLY and CDR2 FYNNEI. J gave up 5 bases and V 7 bases, and 7 bases lay outside the gene matches. The CDR3 spans 14 residues. The CDR3 DNA is TGTGCCAGCAACAGGGGACAGTGGAATGAAAAACTGTTTTTT. Its protein is CASNRGQWNEKLFF.